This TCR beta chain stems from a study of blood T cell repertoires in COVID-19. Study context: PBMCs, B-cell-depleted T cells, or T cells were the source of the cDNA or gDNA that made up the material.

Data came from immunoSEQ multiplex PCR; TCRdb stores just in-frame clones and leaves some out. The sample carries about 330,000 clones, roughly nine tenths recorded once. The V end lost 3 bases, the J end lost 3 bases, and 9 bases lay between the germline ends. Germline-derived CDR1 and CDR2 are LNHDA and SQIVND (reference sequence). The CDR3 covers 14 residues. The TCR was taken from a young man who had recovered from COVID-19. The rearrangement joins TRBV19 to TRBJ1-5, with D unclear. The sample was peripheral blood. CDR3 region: CASSMGRDNQPQHF. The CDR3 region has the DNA TGTGCCAGTAGTATGGGCCGAGACAATCAGCCCCAGCATTTT.